The 8 T cell receptor beta chains below come from one sample, sequenced in a study of cytomegalovirus exposure and HLA in healthy donors. The study ran its PCR with 60 Vbeta and 13 Jbeta primers. Some clones are missing from TCRdb's copy, which holds only in-frame ones; the method was immunoSEQ multiplex PCR. The table lists around 150,000 clones, around three fifths of them singletons. Sequenced material: PBMCs. The receptors were gathered from a middle-aged woman in good health and CMV-seronegative.

The chain joins TRBV27 to TRBJ1-2; TRBD1 aligns across 8 bases. With 6 bases clipped from V and 4 bases from J, the junction kept 10 bases outside the gene matches. Germline loops: CDR1 MNHEY, CDR2 SMNVEV (reference sequence). The CDR3 totals 15 residues. The CDR3 here is CASSLSGQAGYGYTF. CDR3 DNA sequence: TGTGCCAGCAGCTTGTCGGGACAGGCGGGCTATGGCTACACCTTC.

The CDR3: CASSLGAGANNEQFF. CDR3 sequence (DNA): TGTGCCAGCAGCTTAGGAGCGGGCGCAAACAATGAGCAGTTCTTC. The chain carries TRBV7-7 and TRBJ2-1, with D possibly matching TRBD2 (6 bases). This CDR3 spans 15 amino acids. Trimming took 1 base from V and 5 from J, leaving 12 bases between them. Germline values: CDR1 SSHAT, CDR2 FNYEAQ (reference sequence).

This clone came up once. J is TRBJ1-6 and V is TRBV19; a weak D match, TRBD1 (6 bases). Germline V CDR1 and CDR2: LNHDA, SQIVND (reference sequence). The CDR3 is 13 amino acids. With 7 bases removed from V and 10 bases from J, the gap between germline ends came to 14 bases. In nucleotides, the CDR3 is TGTGCCAGTACCGGCCCAGGGGAATCACCCCTCCACTTT. It translates to CASTGPGESPLHF.

CDR3 region: CASSSPGKTYEQYF. CDR3 DNA sequence: TGTGCCAGCAGCTCCCCGGGAAAAACCTACGAGCAGTACTTC. The chain links TRBV6-5 to TRBJ2-7; tentative D call: TRBD2 (5 bases). This CDR3 spans 14 amino acids. V lost 6 bases, J lost 2 bases, and 14 bases lay in between. CDR1 and CDR2 from the germline V gene are MNHEY and SVGAGI.

This chain connects TRBV19 to TRBJ1-2; TRBD1 matches at 9 bases. The CDR3 totals 15 residues. J was trimmed by 8 bases and V by 3 bases; bases with no gene match: 10. The germline gives CDR1 LNHDA, CDR2 SQIVND (reference sequence). In DNA form, the CDR3 reads TGTGCCAGTAGTATCGCGCGGGACAGGGCTTCCGGCTACACCTTC. Its translation is CASSIARDRASGYTF.

This clone was counted between two and nine times. The CDR3 DNA follows: TGTGCCAGTAGTATACAGGCGACAGGGAACGAGCAGTTCTTC. It is translated as CASSIQATGNEQFF. This chain joins TRBV19 and TRBJ2-1, with 7 bases aligning to TRBD1. CDR1 LNHDA and CDR2 SQIVND come from the germline V gene (reference sequence). The CDR3 spans 14 residues. The V gene end was trimmed by 2 bases and the J gene end by 10 bases; junction bases not matched to a gene: 8.

The V and J genes are TRBV28 and TRBJ1-1; D remains ambiguous. V lost 5 bases and J lost 1, with 11 bases in between. The CDR3 length is 14 residues. The germline CDR1 and CDR2 sequences are MDHEN and SYDVKM. The CDR3: CASSLPPANTEAFF. The CDR3 DNA follows: TGTGCCAGCAGTCTACCTCCTGCGAACACTGAAGCTTTCTTT.

This chain connects TRBV5-1 to TRBJ2-1, with a possible D match to TRBD1 (6 bases). The CDR3 spans 12 residues. Between the trimmed V and J ends, which lost 4 bases and 10 bases, there was a span of 12 bases. Germline CDR1 SGHRS, CDR2 YFSETQ. The CDR3 region is CASSVAGTEQFF. CDR3 DNA: TGCGCCAGCAGCGTAGCAGGGACAGAGCAGTTCTTC.